The 10 T cell receptor beta chains in this list originate from one sample, sequenced in a study of cytotoxic CD8 clonotypes in ibrutinib-treated CLL. Assay: immunoSEQ multiplex PCR; the TCRdb copy retains only in-frame clones and omits some. The data show under 150,000 clones, 80% seen once. The sample here was PBMCs, taken after 36 months of ibrutinib treatment. The source is a human donor with chronic lymphocytic leukemia.

On this clone: Other DNA sequences of this sample code for an identical CDR3. The chain employs TRBV9 and TRBJ1-2, with no clear D. V lost 2 bases and J lost 1, with 0 bases in between. The CDR3 runs 11 residues. CDR1 is SGDLS and CDR2 is YYNGEE in the germline V gene. CDR3 in amino acids: CASSVNYGYTF. The CDR3 nucleotides read TGTGCCAGCAGCGTTAACTATGGCTACACCTTC.

The chain combines TRBV28 with TRBJ2-7; D tentatively fits TRBD1 or TRBD2 (5 bases each). This CDR3 has 14 residues. The V end was cut by 5 bases, the J end by 2 bases, with 13 bases between. The germline V gene encodes CDR1 MDHEN and CDR2 SYDVKM. CDR3 sequence: CASSPPGPAYEQYF. In DNA form, the CDR3 reads TGTGCCAGCAGTCCACCGGGACCTGCCTACGAGCAGTACTTC.

This clone was observed at least ten times. The chain is built from TRBV27 and TRBJ2-1; 10 bases line up with TRBD2. The CDR3 consists of 15 residues. J was trimmed by 12 bases and V by 4 bases; bases with no gene match: 12. CDR1 is MNHEY and CDR2 is SMNVEV in the germline V gene (reference sequence). The CDR3 bases are TGTGCCAGCAGTTCCCCCTCTAGCGGGAGTCCTTGGCAGTTCTTC. Its protein is CASSSPSSGSPWQFF.

The chain is built from TRBV20-1 and TRBJ1-1, with 8 bases fitting TRBD1. Trimming took 8 bases from V and 4 from J; bases not matched to a gene: 3. Germline lookup yields CDR1 DFQATT and CDR2 SNEGSKA (reference sequence). The CDR3 length is 11 residues. Here the CDR3 reads CSNRGGTEAFF. The CDR3 nucleotides read TGCAGTAACAGGGGGGGCACTGAAGCTTTCTTT.

This clone has just a few counts. The V call is TRBV29-1, the J call TRBJ1-2, with 7 nucleotides matching TRBD1. The germline CDR1 and CDR2 sequences are SQVTM and ANQGSEA. V dropped 6 bases and J dropped 5; count of bases not matched to a gene: 6. The CDR3 runs to 12 residues. The CDR3 loop reads CSVEPGQYGYTF. The CDR3 region has the DNA TGCAGCGTGGAACCGGGACAGTATGGCTACACCTTC.

This chain links TRBV19 with TRBJ1-2, with D unclear. The germline CDR1 and CDR2 sequences are LNHDA and SQIVND (reference sequence). The CDR3 totals 15 residues. The V end lost 2 bases, the J end lost 1 base, and 11 bases lay between the germline ends. The CDR3: CASSIFGVDNYGYTF. Here the CDR3 DNA reads TGTGCCAGTAGTATATTTGGGGTGGATAACTATGGCTACACCTTC.

This sequence joins TRBV10-1 and TRBJ1-1, with D maybe TRBD1 (5 bases). CDR1 and CDR2 from the germline V gene are WNHNN and SYGVQD (reference sequence). V lost 5 bases and J lost 0, with 7 bases in between. The CDR3 is 13 residues long. CDR3 residues: CASSQGMNTEAFF. The CDR3 DNA reads TGCGCCAGCAGTCAGGGAATGAACACTGAAGCTTTCTTT.

This clone was seen more than once but under ten times. The CDR3 loop reads CASSFWGTDQNIQYF. CDR3 DNA: TGTGCCAGCAGTTTCTGGGGGACAGATCAAAACATTCAGTACTTC. The chain employs TRBV27 and TRBJ2-4; 7 bases agree with TRBD1. V trimming: 3 bases; J trimming: 5 bases; junction bases outside the gene matches: 7. Germline V gene data show CDR1 as MNHEY and CDR2 as SMNVEV (reference sequence). The CDR3 spans 15 residues.

The count of this clone is one. The chain carries TRBV6-5 and TRBJ2-2, with no clear D. Germline CDR1 is MNHEY and CDR2 is SVGAGI. V lost 0 bases to trimming and J lost 2 bases, with 7 bases between them. This CDR3 comprises 15 residues. CDR3 DNA: TGTGCCAGCAGTTACTCTCGCAGAAACACCGGGGAGCTGTTTTTT. Protein sequence: CASSYSRRNTGELFF.

The chain uses TRBV5-1 and TRBJ1-1; D is undetermined. Trimming took off 2 bases at V and 6 bases at J, with 14 bases between the two ends. Germline CDR1 and CDR2: SGHRS and YFSETQ. CDR3 length equals 14 residues. The CDR3, as DNA: TGCGCCAGCAGCTTTTCGGGGAGTGTTGCTGAAGCTTTCTTT. It specifies CASSFSGSVAEAFF. Combining the CDR3 with reference TRBV5-1 and TRBJ1-1 gives the whole variable domain KAGVTQTPRYLIKTRGQQVTLSCSPISGHRSVSWYQQTPGQGLQFLFEYFSETQRNKGNFPGRFSGRQFSNSRSEMNVSTLELGDSALYLCASSFSGSVAEAFFGQGTRLTVV.